This T cell receptor beta chain came from a study of blood T cell repertoires in COVID-19. This CDR3 is built from 18 residues. V gave up 1 base and J gave up 3 bases; unmatched junction bases: 13. The germline V gene encodes CDR1 SGDLS and CDR2 YYNGEE. Profiled with immunoSEQ multiplex PCR; TCRdb holds only in-frame clones, not every one. Seen here are 250,000 to 400,000 clones, under 90% observed once, and the top ten hold approximately 2.9%. This clonotype was obtained from a woman between 25 and 40 years old with COVID-19, enrolled during active disease. Material for sequencing was peripheral blood. The chain links TRBV9 to TRBJ1-1; TRBD1 agrees at 9 bases. The CDR3 bases are TGTGCCAGCAGCGTACTCCCGACAGGGGGGGGGAAGGACACTGAAGCTTTCTTT. This gives the protein CASSVLPTGGGKDTEAFF.